These 32 T cell receptor beta chains originate from one sample sequenced in a study of T cell responses to AZD1222 COVID-19 vaccine. Sequencing used immunoSEQ multiplex PCR; TCRdb keeps in-frame clones, though not all of them. In the table there are some 130,000 clones, over 80% of which are singletons. This specimen consisted of peripheral blood, obtained 28 days after the second AZD1222 dose. The source of these receptors is an adult who received the AZD1222 COVID-19 vaccine.

The chain carries TRBV24-1 and TRBJ1-5, with D perhaps TRBD1 (5 bases). The V end lost 2 bases, the J end lost 3 bases, and 10 bases lay between the germline ends. This CDR3 is built from 15 residues. The germline V gene encodes CDR1 KGHDR and CDR2 SFDVKD. The CDR3 region is CATSDWGEDNQPQHF. Written as DNA, the CDR3 is TGTGCCACCAGTGATTGGGGGGAAGACAATCAGCCCCAGCATTTT.

DNA for the CDR3: TGTGCCAGCAGCCAAGATGATGGCGTTTATAATTCACCCCTCCACTTT. It yields the protein CASSQDDGVYNSPLHF. The V and J genes are TRBV14 and TRBJ1-6; no definite D call. CDR1 SGHDN and CDR2 FVKESK come from the germline V gene. The length of the CDR3 is 16 residues. The germline V and J ends were trimmed by 0 bases and 4 bases, with 10 bases remaining between them.

The V call is TRBV15, the J call TRBJ2-7, with 9 bases lining up with TRBD1. Germline CDR1 reads LNHNV; CDR2 reads YYDKDF (reference sequence). V was clipped by 3 bases and J by 6 bases; unmatched bases: 12. This CDR3 region has 16 residues. CDR3 protein: CATSSKYGTGSIEQYF. For the CDR3, the DNA is TGTGCCACCAGCAGTAAATACGGGACAGGGTCCATCGAGCAGTACTTC.

CDR3 sequence: CASSAEEVQATWGGYTF. The CDR3, as DNA: TGTGCCAGCAGCGCAGAAGAGGTCCAGGCAACGTGGGGCGGCTACACCTTC. V gene TRBV7-9 combines with J gene TRBJ1-2, with D perhaps TRBD1 (5 bases). V was cut by 5 bases and J by 8 bases, with 27 bases left in between. This CDR3 has 17 residues. Germline CDR1 and CDR2: SEHNR and FQNEAQ (reference sequence).

Only one count was recorded for this clone. V usage is TRBV5-1 and J usage is TRBJ1-2, with a weak D call TRBD1 (6 bases). The germline V gene has CDR1 SGHRS and CDR2 YFSETQ. The CDR3 is 14 amino acids. The V gene lost 1 base and the J gene lost 7 bases, with 14 bases spanning the gap. This CDR3 is CASSLLAGAGGYTF. CDR3 sequence (DNA): TGCGCCAGCAGCTTGTTGGCAGGGGCCGGTGGCTACACCTTC.

The chain uses TRBV6-5 and TRBJ2-4; 8 bases are a match to TRBD2. Germline V gene data show CDR1 as MNHEY and CDR2 as SVGAGI. After removal of 6 bases from V and 12 bases from J, the junction contained 7 bases not matched to a gene. The CDR3 sequence is 12 residues long. The CDR3 protein is CASRDPGGDQYF. The DNA of the CDR3 is TGTGCCAGCAGAGACCCGGGGGGGGATCAGTACTTC.

This chain joins TRBV4-2 and TRBJ2-7; tentatively, D is TRBD1 (6 bases). Trimming stripped 0 bases from V and 1 base from J, with 10 bases between. This CDR3 has 15 residues. The V gene's germline CDR1 is LGHNA and CDR2 YNFKEQ. The CDR3 here is CASSQEWQGSYEQYF. The CDR3 DNA reads as TGTGCCAGCAGCCAAGAGTGGCAGGGGTCCTACGAGCAGTACTTC.

The gene calls are TRBV7-9 and TRBJ1-2; D might be TRBD1 (5 bases). The CDR3 spans 15 residues. Germline CDR1 and CDR2: SEHNR and FQNEAQ (reference sequence). Trimming removed 1 base at V and 7 bases at J, with 16 bases between. The CDR3 is CASSLVEGRESGYTF. The CDR3 DNA is TGTGCCAGCAGCTTAGTTGAGGGGCGCGAGTCTGGCTACACCTTC.

V gene TRBV19 combines with J gene TRBJ1-6; tentative D call: TRBD1 (5 bases). CDR3 length: 16 residues. Trimming pared 7 bases from V and 5 bases from J, leaving 18 bases between. Per the germline V gene, CDR1 is LNHDA and CDR2 is SQIVND (reference sequence). CDR3 amino acids: CASKVTGEGNNSPLHF. The CDR3 bases are TGTGCCAGTAAAGTCACGGGGGAGGGAAATAATTCACCCCTCCACTTT.

V is TRBV2 and J is TRBJ2-7, with 9 bases matching TRBD2. The V gene end was trimmed by 4 bases and the J gene end by 11 bases; junction bases not matched to a gene: 12. This CDR3 has 14 residues. The germline V gene encodes CDR1 SNHLY and CDR2 FYNNEI. The CDR3 DNA sequence: TGTGCCAGCAGTGCTCGCGGGGGGGACCTATGGGAGTACTTC. This encodes CASSARGGDLWEYF.

V usage is TRBV28 and J usage is TRBJ2-5, with D perhaps matching TRBD1 (5 bases). The CDR3 runs 16 residues. The V end lost 4 bases, the J end lost 4 bases, and 19 bases lay between the germline ends. Germline V CDR1 and CDR2: MDHEN, SYDVKM. The CDR3 region has the DNA TGTGCCAGCAGTTCTCGACAGACCGTCGAGCGAGAGACCCAGTACTTC. It specifies CASSSRQTVERETQYF. The full variable domain, with the rest looked up from reference TRBV28 and TRBJ2-5, is DVKVTQSSRYLVKRTGEKVFLECVQDMDHENMFWYRQDPGLGLRLIYFSYDVKMKEKGDIPEGYSVSREKKERFSLILESASTNQTSMYLCASSSRQTVERETQYFGPGTRLLVL.

This rearrangement joins TRBV5-1 to TRBJ2-5; TRBD1 or TRBD2 may be the D gene (6 bases each). Germline lookup yields CDR1 SGHRS and CDR2 YFSETQ. The V end lost 4 bases, the J end lost 5 bases, and 24 bases lay between the germline ends. The CDR3 is made up of 17 amino acids. The CDR3: CASSPGSGGAVWETQYF. As DNA, the CDR3 is TGCGCCAGCAGCCCTGGATCCGGGGGCGCGGTTTGGGAGACCCAGTACTTC.

The J gene is TRBJ1-2, the V gene TRBV7-9; no clear D gene. Germline lookup yields CDR1 SEHNR and CDR2 FQNEAQ (reference sequence). CDR3 length equals 13 residues. Trimming removed 1 base from V and 6 bases from J, with 9 bases in between. CDR3 nucleotides: TGTGCCAGCAGCTTAGGGTCCCAAGATGGCTACACCTTC. Residues: CASSLGSQDGYTF.

This clone appeared a few times. The chain is built from TRBV29-1 and TRBJ1-1, with 7 bases that match TRBD1. The CDR3 loop spans 15 amino acids. Germline loops: CDR1 SQVTM, CDR2 ANQGSEA. With V trimmed by 8 bases and J by 0 bases, 12 bases remained unmatched. CDR3 nucleotides: TGCAGCACAACCTACCTTCAGGGGGTGAACACTGAAGCTTTCTTT. Translation: CSTTYLQGVNTEAFF.

The chain links TRBV18 to TRBJ2-5; D remains ambiguous. Between the trimmed V and J ends, which lost 6 bases and 5 bases, there was a span of 19 bases. The CDR3 is made up of 15 amino acids. Germline lookup yields CDR1 KGHSH and CDR2 LQKENI. CDR3 sequence reads: CASSRRRGSSETQYF. The CDR3, as DNA: TGTGCCAGCTCCCGACGTCGTGGTAGTTCGGAGACCCAGTACTTC.

This chain links TRBV5-1 with TRBJ2-6; unclear D gene. Trimming pared 6 bases from V and 0 bases from J, leaving 7 bases between. Germline values: CDR1 SGHRS, CDR2 YFSETQ. The CDR3 is 14 residues long. The CDR3 nucleotides read TGCGCCAGCATAGGTAGCTCTGGGGCCAACGTCCTGACTTTC. It is translated as CASIGSSGANVLTF.

The V gene is TRBV19, the J gene TRBJ2-1; D gene uncertain. The V and J ends lost 1 base and 8 bases respectively, with 3 bases between them. The CDR3 runs 11 residues. CDR1 LNHDA and CDR2 SQIVND come from the germline V gene (reference sequence). The CDR3 coding sequence is TGTGCCAGTAGTATAGGGCATGAGCAGTTCTTC. Protein: CASSIGHEQFF. The complete variable domain, with remaining parts taken from reference TRBV19 and TRBJ2-1, reads DGGITQSPKYLFRKEGQNVTLSCEQNLNHDAMYWYRQDPGQGLRLIYYSQIVNDFQKGDIAEGYSVSREKKESFPLTVTSAQKNPTAFYLCASSIGHEQFFGPGTRLTVL.

Details on this clone: This sample also contains other DNA sequences that code for the same CDR3. The chain uses TRBV7-3 and TRBJ2-7; 12 nucleotides line up with TRBD2. Looked up from germline, CDR1 is SGHTA and CDR2 is FQGTGA. CDR3 size: 15 residues. V was clipped by 2 bases and J by 1 base; unmatched bases: 0. The CDR3 is CASSLGTSGSYEQYF. The DNA of the CDR3 is TGTGCCAGCAGCTTAGGGACTAGCGGGTCCTACGAGCAGTACTTC.

The chain recombines TRBV28 with TRBJ1-2; no definite D call. With 2 bases removed from V and 0 bases from J, the gap between germline ends came to 4 bases. The CDR3 has 13 residues. Germline CDR1 is MDHEN and CDR2 is SYDVKM. In DNA, the CDR3 is TGTGCCAGCAGTTTAACTGCTAACTATGGCTACACCTTC. Translation gives CASSLTANYGYTF.

The chain couples TRBV5-6 to TRBJ1-2; D is unclear. The germline gives CDR1 SGHDT, CDR2 YYEEEE. This CDR3 spans 13 amino acids. V lost 0 bases to trimming and J lost 8 bases, with 11 bases between them. Here the CDR3 reads CASSLGNSRGYTF. DNA of the CDR3: TGTGCCAGCAGCTTGGGTAACAGTAGGGGCTACACCTTC.

The CDR3 nucleotides are TGTGCCAGCTCACCTGACGAAAATCAGCCCCAGCATTTT. It specifies CASSPDENQPQHF. J is TRBJ1-5 and V is TRBV18; D gene ambiguous. V was clipped by 3 bases and J by 4 bases, with 7 bases between them. Germline CDR1 is KGHSH and CDR2 is LQKENI. The CDR3 has 13 residues.

The DNA of the CDR3 is TGTGCCTGGACTAGAACAGGGTCTCTCAATTCACCCCTCCACTTT. It yields the protein CAWTRTGSLNSPLHF. The chain uses TRBV30 and TRBJ1-6; D is perhaps TRBD1 (6 bases). V was pared by 4 bases and J by 7 bases, with 17 bases between. This CDR3 comprises 15 residues. The V gene's germline CDR1 is GTSNPN and CDR2 SVGIG (reference sequence).

This chain's CDR3 is CAWSDVSNQPQHF. The CDR3 DNA follows: TGTGCCTGGAGTGATGTAAGCAATCAGCCCCAGCATTTT. This chain links TRBV30 with TRBJ1-5; D is unclear. In germline, CDR1 is GTSNPN, CDR2 SVGIG (reference sequence). The CDR3 has 13 amino acids. V was shortened by 1 base and J by 1 base, with 5 bases between the two germline ends.

This clone was observed a handful of times. The CDR3 reads CASSREYYTDTQYF. CDR3 bases: TGTGCCAGCTCCCGGGAATATTACACAGATACGCAGTATTTT. The V and J genes are TRBV2 and TRBJ2-3; tentative D call: TRBD2 (5 bases). The CDR3 length is 14 residues. CDR1 SNHLY and CDR2 FYNNEI come from the germline V gene. V was pared by 8 bases and J by 2 bases, with 14 bases between. Complete variable domain (other parts from reference TRBV2 and TRBJ2-3): EPEVTQTPSHQVTQMGQEVILRCVPISNHLYFYWYRQILGQKVEFLVSFYNNEISEKSEIFDDQFSVERPDGSNFTLKIRSTKLEDSAMYFCASSREYYTDTQYFGPGTRLTVL.

The chain recombines TRBV9 with TRBJ2-3; D possibly uses TRBD1 or TRBD2 (5 bases each). With 0 bases removed from V and 4 bases from J, the gap between germline ends came to 9 bases. Germline V gene sequence: CDR1 SGDLS, CDR2 YYNGEE. This CDR3 region has 14 residues. CDR3 region: CASSVGRGPDTQYF. The CDR3 nucleotides are TGTGCCAGCAGCGTAGGTAGGGGACCAGATACGCAGTATTTT.

This chain connects TRBV7-2 to TRBJ1-6; 9 bases are shared with TRBD1. This CDR3 comprises 16 residues. Trimming at V came to 1 base and at J to 10 bases, leaving 8 bases not matched to a gene. Germline V gene lookup returns CDR1 SGHTA and CDR2 FQGNSA. The CDR3 loop reads CASSLGGGQGSSPLHF. In DNA form, the CDR3 reads TGTGCCAGCAGCTTAGGAGGGGGACAGGGATCGTCACCCCTCCACTTT.

This clone is a singleton in its sample. The rearrangement links TRBV7-2 to TRBJ1-2, with 10 bases aligning to TRBD1. V lost 2 bases to trimming and J lost 6 bases; unmatched junction nucleotides: 3. Looked up from germline, CDR1 is SGHTA and CDR2 is FQGNSA. CDR3 length: 14 amino acids. The CDR3 coding sequence is TGTGCCAGCAGCTTAAGGGGACAGGGGAATGGCTACACCTTC. Protein: CASSLRGQGNGYTF.

The rearrangement joins TRBV30 to TRBJ1-2, with D unresolved. Germline CDR1 reads GTSNPN; CDR2 reads SVGIG (reference sequence). Trimming pared 0 bases from V and 1 base from J, leaving 9 bases between. CDR3 length: 14 amino acids. CDR3 loop: CAWSVVRINYGYTF. The CDR3 DNA sequence: TGTGCCTGGAGTGTAGTACGCATTAACTATGGCTACACCTTC.

The chain uses TRBV3-1 (or the pseudogene TRBV3-2) and TRBJ1-1; D gene uncertain. Per germline, CDR1 LGHDT and CDR2 YNNKEL (reference sequence). Deletions cut 0 bases from V and 9 bases from J, with 14 bases between. The CDR3 sequence is 14 residues long. This CDR3 reads CASSQEGSWSKAFF. The CDR3 nucleotides read TGTGCCAGCAGCCAAGAAGGCAGTTGGAGTAAAGCTTTCTTT.

This rearrangement joins TRBV6-4 to TRBJ1-2; 8 bases line up with TRBD1. The CDR3 totals 15 residues. V lost 7 bases and J lost 8; bases outside the gene matches: 15. In germline, CDR1 is MRHNA, CDR2 SNTAGT. The CDR3 sequence is CASTDRGQGFGGYTF. The CDR3 coding sequence is TGTGCCAGCACCGACCGAGGACAGGGTTTTGGGGGCTACACCTTC.

This clone was found a few times. This chain uses TRBV19 with TRBJ2-1; tentatively, D is TRBD1 (5 bases). Trimming took 0 bases from V and 7 from J, leaving 13 bases between them. Germline lookup yields CDR1 LNHDA and CDR2 SQIVND (reference sequence). The CDR3 length is 15 residues. For the CDR3, the DNA is TGTGCCAGTAGTATAGACTCAAGACAGACAAATGAGCAGTTCTTC. Its translation is CASSIDSRQTNEQFF.

The DNA of the CDR3 is TGTGCCAGCAGCTTAGAAGGGGGCCTCTCCTACGAGCAGTACTTC. Translated: CASSLEGGLSYEQYF. The chain joins TRBV7-3 to TRBJ2-7; 7 nucleotides line up with TRBD1. Germline CDR1 and CDR2: SGHTA and FQGTGA. The CDR3 length is 15 residues. Trimming removed 2 bases from V and 0 bases from J; junction bases left unmatched: 4.